This TCR beta chain was identified during a study of monozygotic twins with inflammatory bowel disease (dated by TCRdb to about 2019). In terms of the full investigation: The full study comprised some 30 monozygotic twin pairs: nine German pairs (four IBD-concordant, five IBD-discordant) and 19 IBD-discordant Danish pairs. The search for disease-associated traits relied mainly on comparing IBD patients with their genetically identical healthy co-twins within discordant pairs. Each individual had, on average, about 151 000 unique TCRalpha sequences and 181 000 unique TCRbeta sequences available for analysis. The study at large found these results: TCRbeta repertoire diversity, by inverse Simpson index, was decreased in IBD patients compared with their healthy co-twins. Repertoire similarity did not differ between concordant and discordant twins, which could be due to limited statistical power. No single strong signal or clonotype linked to IBD turned up in the results, so the idea that one exists was not supported. The analysis was unable to tell apart different T cell subtypes. Background noise and inter-individual variability may have been introduced into the repertoires by the differing immunosuppressive treatments among patients. Compared with healthy twins, IBD patients shared fewer clonotypes with other individuals, and the difference was most pronounced in patients with signs of disease activity.

For this clonotype: Its antigen is still unknown.

To prepare the library, 5' RACE was applied. Preparation of each TCR library used roughly 3,300 ng of total RNA. For each sample, cDNA synthesis with SMARTScribe reverse transcriptase was split into eight separate reactions. During cDNA synthesis, template switching was used to introduce unique molecular identifiers that contained a 6-nucleotide sample barcode. Amplification of TCRalpha and TCRbeta cDNA involved two nested PCRs of 16 and 9 cycles, and each PCR was followed by bead purification. Before amplification, cDNA was treated with uracil DNA-glycosylase and purified using the QIAquick PCR purification kit. The second PCR added Illumina TruSeq-compatible adapters along with sample-specific barcodes. Library quality and concentration were checked on TapeStation and Qubit, and libraries were pooled at around 5 ng each. Sequencing of the pooled libraries was done on an Illumina HiSeq2500 single-index Rapid Run using custom sequencing primers and 2 x 100 bp reads. In the source study's methods: MiGEC version 1.2.6 was used for UMI-based consensus assembly to correct PCR and sequencing errors. V(D)J alignment, clonotype assembly and CDR3 extraction were performed with MiXCR version 2.1.1. Normalisation of gene usage, clonotype sharing and MAIT/NKT TCR abundance was achieved by analysing the top 1000, 10 000 and 20 000 clonotypes per sample. Diversity was computed as the inverse Simpson index with the vegan R package after downsampling to 27 000 UMIs. Paired Mann-Whitney U tests were applied to discordant twin pairs, and Benjamini-Hochberg correction was used for multiple testing. Each CDR3 protein sequence appears as one entry after TCRdb reprocessed the reads, and no DNA is included. These V and J calls rely on TCRdb rather than the paper's analysis. This sample's table lists approximately 420,000 distinct CDR3 sequences. 2% to 3% of the sample rests with the top ten.

The CDR3, from cysteine to phenylalanine, totals 13 residues. DNA for this receptor is not on file. Taken from the germline V gene (reference sequence), the CDR1 and CDR2 loops are DFQATT and SNEGSKA. From each donor, a roughly 2.7 ml peripheral blood sample was collected into PAXgene tubes and kept at -80 degrees C. Total RNA was isolated from whole blood with the PAXgene blood miRNA kit on an automated QIAcube, without T cell sorting. Peripheral blood from monozygotic twin pairs who were concordant or discordant for inflammatory bowel disease underwent deep TCRalpha and TCRbeta repertoire profiling using unique molecular barcoding. For every twin pair, smoking habits were documented, and each individual was categorised as a current, former or never smoker.

Sequenced input: blood. The TCR originated in a human donor with ulcerative colitis or Crohn's disease, or a healthy co-twin of an affected twin (not recorded which). The rearranged chain carries TRBV20-1 and TRBJ2-3; TCRdb reports TRBD2, a call that lacks DNA to check it against. CDR3 sequence: CSATASGPDTQYF.